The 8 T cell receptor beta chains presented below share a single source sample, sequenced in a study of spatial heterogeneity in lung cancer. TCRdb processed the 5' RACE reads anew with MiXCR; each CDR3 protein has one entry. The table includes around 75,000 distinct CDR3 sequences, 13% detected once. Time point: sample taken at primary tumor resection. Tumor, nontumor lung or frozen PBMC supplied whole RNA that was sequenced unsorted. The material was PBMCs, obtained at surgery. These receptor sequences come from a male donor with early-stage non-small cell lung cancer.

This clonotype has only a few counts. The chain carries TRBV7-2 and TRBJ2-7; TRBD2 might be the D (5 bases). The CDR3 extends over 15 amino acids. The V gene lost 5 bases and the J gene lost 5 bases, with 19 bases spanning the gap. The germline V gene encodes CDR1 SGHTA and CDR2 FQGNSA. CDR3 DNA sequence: TGTGCCAGCAGCCCATCGAGGTCCACTAGGGACGAGCAGTACTTC. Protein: CASSPSRSTRDEQYF.

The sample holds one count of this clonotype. The CDR3 loop reads CASEGEQETQYF. CDR3 DNA: TGTGCTAGTGAGGGGGAGCAAGAGACCCAGTACTTC. The V gene is TRBV12-5, the J gene TRBJ2-5, with TRBD1 as a possible D gene (6 bases). Germline values: CDR1 LGHNT, CDR2 FRNRAP. The CDR3 runs to 12 residues. Deletions cut 7 bases from V and 2 bases from J, with 8 bases between.

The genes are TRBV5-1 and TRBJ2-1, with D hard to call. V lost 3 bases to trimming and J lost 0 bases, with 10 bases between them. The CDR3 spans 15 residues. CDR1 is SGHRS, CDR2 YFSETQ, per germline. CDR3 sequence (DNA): TGCGCCAGCAGCTCGTTGCGACCCTCCTACAATGAGCAGTTCTTC. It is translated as CASSSLRPSYNEQFF.

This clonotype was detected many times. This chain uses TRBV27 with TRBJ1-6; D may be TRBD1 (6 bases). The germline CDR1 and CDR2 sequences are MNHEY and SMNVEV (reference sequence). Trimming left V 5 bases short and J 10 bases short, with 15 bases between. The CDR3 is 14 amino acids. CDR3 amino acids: CASSPYTGQSPLHF. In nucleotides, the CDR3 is TGTGCCAGCAGTCCTTATACAGGGCAATCACCCCTCCACTTT.

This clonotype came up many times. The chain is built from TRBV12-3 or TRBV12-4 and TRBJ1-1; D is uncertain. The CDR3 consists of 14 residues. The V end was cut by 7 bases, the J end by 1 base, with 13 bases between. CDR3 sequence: CASTLGERNTEAFF. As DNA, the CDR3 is TGTGCCAGCACTTTGGGCGAGAGGAACACTGAAGCTTTCTTT.

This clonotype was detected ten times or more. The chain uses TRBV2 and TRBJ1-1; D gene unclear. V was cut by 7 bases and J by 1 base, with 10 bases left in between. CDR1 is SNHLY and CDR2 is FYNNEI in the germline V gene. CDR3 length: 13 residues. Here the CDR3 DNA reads TGTGCCAGCATTCCGTTACGGAACACTGAAGCTTTCTTT. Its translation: CASIPLRNTEAFF.

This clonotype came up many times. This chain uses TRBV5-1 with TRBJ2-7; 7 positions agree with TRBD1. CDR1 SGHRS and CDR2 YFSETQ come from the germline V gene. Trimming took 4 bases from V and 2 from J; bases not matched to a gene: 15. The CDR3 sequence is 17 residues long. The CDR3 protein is CASSLSQRDRHTYEQYF. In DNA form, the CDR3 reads TGCGCCAGCAGCCTATCGCAACGGGACAGACATACCTACGAGCAGTACTTC.

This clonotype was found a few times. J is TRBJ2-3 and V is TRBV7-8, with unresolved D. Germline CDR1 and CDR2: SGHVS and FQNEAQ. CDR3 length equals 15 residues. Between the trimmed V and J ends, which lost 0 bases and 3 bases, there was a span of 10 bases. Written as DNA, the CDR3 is TGTGCCAGCAGCTTAGCCGCGGACCAAACAGATACGCAGTATTTT. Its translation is CASSLAADQTDTQYF.